The 29 T cell receptor beta chains in this list originate from one sample, sequenced in a study of breast tumors, draining lymph nodes, adjacent tissues. TCRdb processed the multiplex PCR reads anew with MiXCR; each CDR3 protein has one entry. The sample yields over 250,000 distinct CDR3 sequences, around 30% seen once. Breast cancer patients provided tissue from their axillary draining lymph nodes. Sequenced input: axillary lymph node tissue. The receptors originated from a female donor with breast cancer. Some clones in this sample may be carry-over from other donors' samples.

The V and J genes are TRBV9 and TRBJ2-1; tentatively, D is TRBD2 (5 bases). V was shortened by 4 bases and J by 1 base, with 27 bases between the two germline ends. The CDR3 loop spans 20 amino acids. CDR1 and CDR2 (germline): SGDLS, YYNGEE. The chain's CDR3 is CASSINPGPAERRSYNEQFF. In nucleotides, the CDR3 is TGTGCCAGCAGCATTAACCCCGGACCAGCGGAGAGAAGGTCCTACAATGAGCAGTTCTTC.

For this clonotype: Given the absence of the conserved phenylalanine or tryptophan at the CDR3 end, a read error is likely. CDR3 DNA sequence: TGCAGCGTTGAAGATCTGGGGGCGCCCACCGGGGAGCTGTTTCTT. It encodes CSVEDLGAPTGELFL. V and J are TRBV29-1 and TRBJ2-2; D may be TRBD1 (6 bases). V dropped 0 bases and J dropped 4 bases, with 12 bases sitting between them. This CDR3 comprises 15 residues. Germline V lookup: CDR1 SQVTM, CDR2 ANQGSEA.

This clonotype was seen many times. The chain uses TRBV2 and TRBJ1-6; the D gene is possibly TRBD1 (6 bases). Per the germline V gene, CDR1 is SNHLY and CDR2 is FYNNEI. Deletions cut 3 bases from V and 6 bases from J, with 15 bases between. This CDR3 region has 16 residues. The CDR3 reads CASSDGGLGGNSPLHF. CDR3 DNA sequence: TGTGCCAGCAGTGATGGGGGGCTCGGGGGTAATTCACCCCTCCACTTT.

The rearrangement joins TRBV7-9 to TRBJ1-1; 7 nucleotides agree with TRBD1. CDR3 size: 13 residues. CDR1 is SEHNR, CDR2 FQNEAQ, per germline (reference sequence). Germline trimming cut 6 bases from V and 7 bases from J; bases unmatched to any gene: 8. The CDR3 DNA reads as TGTGCCAGCAGGGGATACAGGGGTGATGAAGCTTTCTTT. As protein: CASRGYRGDEAFF.

This clonotype was seen a few times. The rearrangement uses TRBV12-1 and TRBJ2-3; the table's D gene call, TRBD2, was not cross checked with the DNA. TRBV12-1 is flagged as a pseudogene. CDR3 length equals 12 residues. For the CDR3, the DNA is TGTGCCAGCAGTCGGGAAGGAGATACGCAGTATTTT. Its protein is CASSREGDTQYF.

About this clonotype itself: This may arise from a read error, as a much more abundant clone is one base away. The chain uses TRBV19 and TRBJ2-1; TRBD2 matches at 7 bases. Unmatched junction bases numbered 11, after V lost 1 base and J lost 5 bases. Germline CDR1 reads LNHDA; CDR2 reads SQIVND (reference sequence). The CDR3 is made up of 17 amino acids. The CDR3 region is CASSIVDPPAGNNEQFF. In nucleotides, the CDR3 is TGTGCCAGTAGTATAGTCGATCCCCCAGCGGGGAACAATGAGCAGTTCTTC.

This clonotype was seen many times. The V and J genes are TRBV5-6 and TRBJ2-7; maybe TRBD1 (5 bases). Germline CDR1 is SGHDT and CDR2 is YYEEEE. The CDR3 has 11 amino acids. The V end was cut by 6 bases, the J end by 4 bases, with 8 bases between. The CDR3 loop reads CASTQGYEQYF. The CDR3 DNA is TGTGCCAGCACTCAGGGATACGAGCAGTACTTC.

This clonotype appeared many times. The chain links TRBV12-5 to TRBJ2-1; D remains ambiguous. This CDR3 contains 13 residues. Germline V CDR1 and CDR2: LGHNT, FRNRAP. V was trimmed by 0 bases and J by 6 bases, leaving 6 bases between them. CDR3 sequence reads: CASGLVLVNEQFF. CDR3 in DNA: TGTGCTAGTGGTTTGGTTTTAGTCAATGAGCAGTTCTTC.

There are many counts of this clonotype. The V and J genes are TRBV5-1 and TRBJ2-1, with TRBD2 matching 10 bases. Trimming took 6 bases from V and 5 from J; bases not matched to a gene: 11. Germline CDR1 SGHRS, CDR2 YFSETQ. The CDR3 totals 16 residues. Here the CDR3 DNA reads TGCGCCAGCACCCCTTTCGGTCTAGCGGGAGACAATGAGCAGTTCTTC. Its translation is CASTPFGLAGDNEQFF. Filled out from reference TRBV5-1 and TRBJ2-1, the complete variable domain reads KAGVTQTPRYLIKTRGQQVTLSCSPISGHRSVSWYQQTPGQGLQFLFEYFSETQRNKGNFPGRFSGRQFSNSRSEMNVSTLELGDSALYLCASTPFGLAGDNEQFFGPGTRLTVL.

This clonotype was seen a handful of times. Possible read error: a much larger clone is one base away. The chain joins TRBV20-1 to TRBJ2-1; D not resolved. Germline CDR1 DFQATT, CDR2 SNEGSKA (reference sequence). The CDR3 extends over 12 amino acids. The chain's CDR3 is CSAPRSYNEPFF. CDR3 in DNA: TGCAGTGCTCCACGCTCCTACAATGAGCCGTTCTTC.

For this clonotype: No conserved phenylalanine or tryptophan ends this CDR3, so it is likely a read error. The V and J genes are TRBV5-4 and TRBJ2-2; 8 bases map to TRBD2. This CDR3 has 15 amino acids. V gave up 4 bases and J gave up 5 bases; unmatched junction bases: 7. The germline CDR1 and CDR2 sequences are SGHNT and YYREEE (reference sequence). CDR3 coding DNA: TGTGCCAGCAGCCTACCCACGGGGGGGACCGGGGAGCTGTTTTGT. Residues: CASSLPTGGTGELFC.

In regard to this clonotype: Possible read error: a much larger clone is one base away. The CDR3 ends on some other residue instead of the conserved phenylalanine or tryptophan, so this is likely a read error. V usage is TRBV5-1 and J usage is TRBJ2-7; D remains ambiguous. Germline CDR1 reads SGHRS; CDR2 reads YFSETQ. This CDR3 is built from 12 residues. Between the trimmed V and J ends, which lost 5 bases and 2 bases, there was a span of 8 bases. The CDR3 sequence: CASRNNPYEQYS. The CDR3 DNA is TGCGCCAGCAGGAACAACCCCTACGAGCAGTACTCC.

J is TRBJ2-1 and V is TRBV5-6; TRBD2 is a possible D gene (5 bases). In germline, CDR1 is SGHDT, CDR2 YYEEEE. This CDR3 contains 15 residues. Deletions cut 1 base from V and 8 bases from J, with 16 bases between. The CDR3 DNA follows: TGTGCCAGCAGCTTGATGTCTGGCGGGTTCTATGAGCAGTTCTTC. Translated: CASSLMSGGFYEQFF.

This clonotype was observed many times. The rearrangement links TRBV4-2 to TRBJ2-1, with D perhaps matching TRBD2 (6 bases). V lost 4 bases and J 6 bases, leaving 19 bases between the germline ends. CDR1 is LGHNA, CDR2 YNFKEQ, per germline. The CDR3 is 16 amino acids. The CDR3 coding sequence is TGTGCCAGCAGCCTAAAATCGGGGGACGGATTCAATGAGCAGTTCTTC. Protein sequence: CASSLKSGDGFNEQFF.

This clonotype was seen many times. The chain recombines TRBV5-4 with TRBJ1-2, with D tentatively TRBD1 (6 bases). Trimming stripped 4 bases from V and 4 bases from J, with 11 bases between. The CDR3 is 13 amino acids. Germline CDR1 SGHNT, CDR2 YYREEE (reference sequence). CDR3 in DNA: TGTGCCAGCAGCCTAGGACAGATCTATGGCTACACCTTC. Translated: CASSLGQIYGYTF.

Ten or more counts support this clonotype. This chain uses TRBV7-8 with TRBJ1-3; TRBD1 matches 10 bases. Trimming took 1 base from V and 4 from J; bases not matched to a gene: 4. This CDR3 region has 16 residues. Looked up from germline, CDR1 is SGHVS and CDR2 is FQNEAQ. CDR3 DNA: TGTGCCAGCAGCTTAGGCGACAGGGGGCGGGGAAACACCATATATTTT. Its translation: CASSLGDRGRGNTIYF.

The genes are TRBV6-2 or TRBV6-3 and TRBJ2-3; TRBD2 aligns across 7 bases. With 5 bases clipped from V and 2 bases from J, the junction kept 16 bases outside the gene matches. This CDR3 spans 18 amino acids. From germline, CDR1 is MNHEY and CDR2 SVGEGT. The CDR3 nucleotides are TGTGCCAGCAGTCCCCCCCGGGGCGAAGCGGGGAACACAGATACGCAGTATTTT. Translating gives CASSPPRGEAGNTDTQYF.

The V gene is TRBV4-2, the J gene TRBJ2-1; the match to TRBD2 covers 7 bases. CDR1 is LGHNA and CDR2 is YNFKEQ in the germline V gene. CDR3 length: 17 residues. The ends lost 4 bases at V and 8 bases at J; junction bases unmatched: 17. The CDR3 region has the DNA TGTGCCAGCAGCCCTCGCCTTAGGCTAGCGGACTATGATGAGCAGTTCTTC. It is translated as CASSPRLRLADYDEQFF.

As regards this clonotype: The junction and the germline gene differ at one end; a read error may be behind it. This chain connects TRBV11-3 to TRBJ2-1; D perhaps matches TRBD2 (6 bases). From germline, CDR1 is SGHNT and CDR2 YENEEA. The CDR3 length is 15 residues. CDR3 DNA sequence: TGTGCCAGCAGCTTAGTGGGGGGTACCTACAATGGGCAGTTCTTC. Its translation: CASSLVGGTYNGQFF.

A note on this clonotype: At one end the junction does not follow the germline gene, possibly because of a read error. The V and J genes are TRBV5-1 and TRBJ2-7, with 9 bases that match TRBD2. CDR1 SGHRS and CDR2 YFSETQ come from the germline V gene. This CDR3 has 13 amino acids. CDR3 nucleotide sequence: TGCGCCAGCAGCTTGGACGTAGCGGGAGTATTCTGCTTC. It specifies CASSLDVAGVFCF.

In its sample, this clonotype was seen a few times. The V call is TRBV19, the J call TRBJ1-3, with D unclear. V shed 8 bases and J shed 1 base, with 21 bases lying between them. The length of the CDR3 is 17 residues. Germline lookup yields CDR1 LNHDA and CDR2 SQIVND (reference sequence). As DNA, the CDR3 is TGTGCCAGTTCGGAGACCCTCAGTAAAATTTCTGGAAACACCATATATTTT. As protein: CASSETLSKISGNTIYF.

This clonotype was counted ten times or more. V is TRBV20-1 and J is TRBJ2-3; perhaps TRBD2 as D (7 bases). The CDR3 totals 16 residues. V was cut by 7 bases and J by 2 bases, with 22 bases left in between. CDR1 and CDR2 from the germline V gene are DFQATT and SNEGSKA (reference sequence). CDR3 bases: TGCAGTGTTCCAGGGGCTAGCGGCCCATACACAGATACGCAGTATTTT. It yields the protein CSVPGASGPYTDTQYF.

This clonotype occurred a few times. J is TRBJ1-2 and V is TRBV29-1; D remains ambiguous. The germline gives CDR1 SQVTM, CDR2 ANQGSEA. This CDR3 is 13 amino acids long. With 6 bases removed from V and 1 base from J, the gap between germline ends came to 12 bases. CDR3: CSVPGDLNYGYTF. The CDR3 DNA follows: TGCAGCGTACCGGGAGACCTTAACTATGGCTACACCTTC. Using reference TRBV29-1 and TRBJ1-2 for the parts outside the CDR3, the full variable domain is SAVISQKPSRDICQRGTSLTIQCQVDSQVTMMFWYRQQPGQSLTLIATANQGSEATYESGFVIDKFPISRPNLTFSTLTVSNMSPEDSSIYLCSVPGDLNYGYTFGSGTRLTVV.

On this clonotype: Just one base apart from a much larger clone, this may be a read error. The gene calls are TRBV6-5 and TRBJ2-2, with 11 positions matching TRBD2. This CDR3 has 16 residues. Trimming cost V 5 bases and J 4 bases; bases outside gene matches: 6. The germline V gene encodes CDR1 MNHEY and CDR2 SVGAGI. This chain's CDR3 is CASSHLAGGGTGELFF. The CDR3 DNA reads TGTGCCAGCAGTCACCTAGCGGGAGGTGGCACCGGGGAGCTGTTTTTT.

Many counts were recorded for this clonotype. V is TRBV6-5 and J is TRBJ2-1; D might be TRBD2 (6 bases). Trimming shortened V by 0 bases and J by 8 bases, and 14 bases separated the two germline ends. The CDR3 contains 15 residues. Germline loops: CDR1 MNHEY, CDR2 SVGAGI. The CDR3 loop reads CASSYSGLRVDEQFF. The CDR3, as DNA: TGTGCCAGCAGTTACTCGGGACTCAGGGTCGATGAGCAGTTCTTC.

This clonotype was seen at least ten times. The V call is TRBV7-2, the J call TRBJ1-2, with D possibly TRBD1 on 5 matching bases. V lost 1 base to trimming and J lost 8 bases, with 23 bases between them. Germline-derived CDR1 and CDR2 are SGHTA and FQGNSA. This CDR3 region has 17 residues. Written as DNA, the CDR3 is TGTGCCAGCAGCTTAGGATTGACTCGGGACGGTCGAAGGGGCTACACCTTC. This codes for CASSLGLTRDGRRGYTF.

This clonotype has at least ten counts. This chain joins TRBV5-1 and TRBJ1-3, with 12 bases lining up with TRBD1. The V gene end was trimmed by 0 bases and the J gene end by 2 bases; junction bases not matched to a gene: 6. The germline CDR1 and CDR2 sequences are SGHRS and YFSETQ. There are 18 residues in the CDR3. The CDR3 is CASSLEGTGGFTGNTIYF. The CDR3 DNA reads as TGCGCCAGCAGCTTGGAAGGGACAGGGGGCTTTACTGGAAACACCATATATTTT.

This clonotype was detected many times. At one end the junction does not follow the germline gene, possibly because of a read error. For the CDR3, the DNA is TGTGCCAGCAGTCACTCCTTATCGGGGGTCTCACCCCTCCACTTT. This codes for CASSHSLSGVSPLHF. This chain links TRBV6-5 with TRBJ1-6; possible D gene TRBD1, 5 bases. Germline CDR1 and CDR2: MNHEY and SVGAGI. This CDR3 has 15 residues.

With respect to this clonotype: The CDR3 does not close with the conserved phenylalanine or tryptophan, likely indicating a read error. J is TRBJ2-1 and V is TRBV19; possibly TRBD1 for D (6 bases). Germline V gene data show CDR1 as LNHDA and CDR2 as SQIVND (reference sequence). V lost 4 bases and J lost 0, with 13 bases in between. This CDR3 comprises 16 residues. Written as DNA, the CDR3 is TGTGCCAGTAGTAGAGACGGGACAAGCTCCTACAATGAGCAGTTCTCC. It codes for CASSRDGTSSYNEQFS.